The 3 T cell receptor beta chains reported below all come from one sample, sequenced in a study of CD8 T cells in Susac syndrome. About 0.5 to 1 ug RNA was reverse transcribed with random hexamers. TCRdb reprocessed the immunoSEQ multiplex PCR reads with MiXCR, giving one entry per CDR3 protein. The data contain 250,000 or so distinct CDR3 sequences, approximately 92% of them singletons. The sequenced material came from CD4+ T cells from PBMCs. Receptors originate from a human donor with multiple sclerosis.

CDR3 in amino acids: CASSPIAGGETQYF. The CDR3 coding sequence is TGTGCCAGCAGCCCGATAGCGGGAGGGGAGACCCAGTACTTC. The V and J genes are TRBV3-1 and TRBJ2-5; 11 bases line up with TRBD2. After removal of 4 bases from V and 5 bases from J, the junction contained 3 bases not matched to a gene. The CDR3 has 14 residues. Germline CDR1 and CDR2: LGHDT and YNNKEL (reference sequence).

This sequence joins TRBV2 and TRBJ1-3, with D unclear. Trimming removed 6 bases from V and 4 bases from J, with 10 bases in between. Germline V gene lookup returns CDR1 SNHLY and CDR2 FYNNEI. CDR3 length equals 13 residues. The CDR3 is CASSLDWGNTIYF. The CDR3 DNA reads as TGTGCCAGCAGCCTGGACTGGGGAAACACCATATATTTT. The variable domain in full, with the rest retrieved from reference TRBV2 and TRBJ1-3, is EPEVTQTPSHQVTQMGQEVILRCVPISNHLYFYWYRQILGQKVEFLVSFYNNEISEKSEIFDDQFSVERPDGSNFTLKIRSTKLEDSAMYFCASSLDWGNTIYFGEGSWLTVV.

V usage is TRBV27 and J usage is TRBJ2-7; unclear D gene. The CDR3 runs 13 residues. Trimming removed 6 bases from V and 3 bases from J, with 12 bases in between. Germline CDR1 and CDR2: MNHEY and SMNVEV (reference sequence). CDR3 in amino acids: CASRLQWGYEQYV. CDR3 DNA: TGTGCCAGCAGGTTACAGTGGGGCTACGAGCAGTACGTC.